Below are 24 T cell receptor beta chains sequenced from a single sample in a study of CD8+ T cells in alopecia areata. cDNA prepared by RNA extraction and subsequent reverse transcription served as the template for sequencing. The protocol was immunoSEQ multiplex PCR, while the TCRdb copy is restricted to in-frame clones and leaves out a portion. The sample contains approximately 100,000 clones, 40% to 45% of which appear only once. Material: CD4+ T cells sorted from blood. Receptor source: a human donor with alopecia areata.

A few counts support this clone. The rearrangement uses TRBV28 and TRBJ1-2, with 9 bases fitting TRBD1. CDR3 length: 13 residues. V shed 10 bases, J shed 8 bases, and the junction held 11 bases outside the gene matches. CDR1 and CDR2 from the germline V gene are MDHEN and SYDVKM. The CDR3 DNA is TGTGCCATAGGACAGGGGAATCTGTTGGGCTACACCTTC. It is translated as CAIGQGNLLGYTF.

This clone was found a few times. The V call is TRBV7-3, the J call TRBJ1-1, with TRBD1 identical over 7 bases. CDR1 is SGHTA and CDR2 is FQGTGA in the germline V gene. This CDR3 spans 13 amino acids. The junction had 7 bases not matched to a gene; V was cut back by 5 bases and J by 7 bases. The CDR3 coding sequence is TGTGCCAGCAGCACGGGACAGCACGGTGAAGCTTTCTTT. Translation gives CASSTGQHGEAFF.

As regards this clone: A read error may produce the germline difference seen at one junction end. The chain couples TRBV30 to TRBJ2-1, with TRBD2 matching over 12 bases. The CDR3 is made up of 13 amino acids. Germline values: CDR1 GTSNPN, CDR2 SVGIG (reference sequence). CDR3 in amino acids: CAWSVTSGGAGLF. The CDR3 DNA reads TGTGCCTGGAGTGTGACTAGCGGGGGCGCCGGACTCTTC.

The V and J genes are TRBV29-1 and TRBJ1-1; D gene unclear. This CDR3 region has 11 residues. CDR1 and CDR2 from the germline V gene are SQVTM and ANQGSEA. Trimming removed 4 bases from V and 1 base from J, with 4 bases in between. The CDR3 DNA reads TGCAGCGTTGGGCCGAACACTGAAGCTTTCTTT. It codes for CSVGPNTEAFF.

This clone was observed once. This rearrangement joins TRBV5-4 to TRBJ1-1, with 7 bases matching TRBD1. The junction had 5 bases not matched to a gene; V was cut back by 4 bases and J by 2 bases. The CDR3 runs to 14 residues. CDR1 is SGHNT, CDR2 YYREEE, per germline (reference sequence). CDR3 in amino acids: CASSARQGNTEAFF. The CDR3 nucleotides are TGTGCCAGCAGCGCCCGACAGGGAAACACTGAAGCTTTCTTT.

The genes are TRBV5-1 and TRBJ2-3, with D unresolved. Trimming took off 3 bases at V and 6 bases at J, with 17 bases between the two ends. Germline V gene sequence: CDR1 SGHRS, CDR2 YFSETQ. There are 15 residues in the CDR3. CDR3 loop: CASSSLSAVSDTQYF. Written as DNA, the CDR3 is TGCGCCAGCAGCTCGTTATCTGCGGTATCGGATACGCAGTATTTT.

This chain connects TRBV29-1 to TRBJ2-7, with D unresolved. Looked up from germline, CDR1 is SQVTM and CDR2 is ANQGSEA. The V and J ends lost 4 bases and 1 base respectively, with 11 bases between them. CDR3 size: 13 residues. The CDR3 reads CSVGGTVSYEQYF. The CDR3 region has the DNA TGCAGCGTTGGGGGTACAGTTTCCTACGAGCAGTACTTC.

This chain uses TRBV7-8 with TRBJ2-3; the D gene is possibly TRBD1 (5 bases). Trimming took 6 bases from V and 3 from J, leaving 13 bases between them. CDR3 length: 14 amino acids. Germline assignment: CDR1 SGHVS and CDR2 FQNEAQ. CDR3 region: CASSLAGWTDTQYF. CDR3 nucleotides: TGTGCCAGCAGTCTCGCAGGGTGGACAGATACGCAGTATTTT.

This clone was picked up a small number of times. The chain links TRBV18 to TRBJ2-7, with no clear D. This CDR3 has 12 residues. V gave up 2 bases and J gave up 2 bases, with 4 bases separating them. Looked up from germline, CDR1 is KGHSH and CDR2 is LQKENI. The CDR3 DNA reads TGTGCCAGCTCACCATCCCCCTACGAGCAGTACTTC. It is translated as CASSPSPYEQYF.

Turning to this clone: At one end, the junction sequence differs from germline, possibly due to a read error. V is TRBV28 and J is TRBJ2-5; 8 bases match TRBD2. Germline CDR1 MDHEN, CDR2 SYDVKM. This CDR3 spans 12 amino acids. The CDR3 here is CASSVPSGSLHF. The CDR3 DNA sequence: TGTGCCAGCAGTGTCCCCAGCGGGAGTTTGCACTTC. Based on the CDR3 plus reference TRBV28 and TRBJ2-5, the full variable domain is DVKVTQSSRYLVKRTGEKVFLECVQDMDHENMFWYRQDPGLGLRLIYFSYDVKMKEKGDIPEGYSVSREKKERFSLILESASTNQTSMYLCASSVPSGSLHFGPGTRLLVL.

The genes are TRBV30 and TRBJ1-1; D unresolved. The CDR3 runs 13 residues. Germline CDR1 GTSNPN, CDR2 SVGIG (reference sequence). Trimming took 0 bases from V and 3 from J, leaving 8 bases between them. The CDR3 reads CAWSVLRDTEAFF. CDR3 nucleotides: TGTGCCTGGAGTGTACTAAGGGACACTGAAGCTTTCTTT.

The chain has TRBV30 and TRBJ1-3, with no clear D. The CDR3 runs to 13 residues. Germline CDR1 is GTSNPN and CDR2 is SVGIG (reference sequence). The V and J ends lost 4 bases and 1 base respectively, with 8 bases between them. The CDR3 sequence: CAWTPTSGNTIYF. In nucleotides, the CDR3 is TGTGCCTGGACCCCGACGTCTGGAAACACCATATATTTT.

This clone showed up just once. V gene TRBV20-1 combines with J gene TRBJ2-5; D call uncertain. The CDR3 loop spans 11 amino acids. The germline V and J ends were trimmed by 6 bases and 1 base, with 6 bases remaining between them. Germline values: CDR1 DFQATT, CDR2 SNEGSKA (reference sequence). CDR3 nucleotide sequence: TGCAGTGCCAACCTCCAAGAGACCCAGTACTTC. It is translated as CSANLQETQYF.

The chain recombines TRBV29-1 with TRBJ1-1, with unresolved D. V dropped 3 bases and J dropped 2 bases, with 13 bases sitting between them. The CDR3 runs to 14 residues. Germline CDR1 is SQVTM and CDR2 is ANQGSEA. The CDR3 loop is CSVDTTGVNTEAFF. The CDR3 DNA is TGCAGCGTTGATACAACTGGCGTCAACACTGAAGCTTTCTTT.

V is TRBV7-9 and J is TRBJ1-2; D not resolved. The ends were cut back, 5 bases at V and 3 bases at J, with 10 bases in the middle. CDR1 and CDR2 (germline): SEHNR, FQNEAQ (reference sequence). This CDR3 is 13 amino acids long. The CDR3 DNA reads as TGTGCCAGCAGCCAAGGGTTTGACTATGGCTACACCTTC. Translated, it gives CASSQGFDYGYTF.

The chain has TRBV29-1 and TRBJ1-1; TRBD1 aligns across 7 bases. V shed 7 bases and J 1 base; nucleotides not matched to a gene: 3. Germline V lookup: CDR1 SQVTM, CDR2 ANQGSEA. This CDR3 has 12 amino acids. The CDR3 DNA is TGCAGCGCGACAGGGAAGAACACTGAAGCTTTCTTT. Its protein is CSATGKNTEAFF.

The sample holds a few counts of this clone. This chain joins TRBV29-1 and TRBJ2-5, with D unclear. V lost 1 base, J lost 2 bases, and 8 bases lay in between. Germline-derived CDR1 and CDR2 are SQVTM and ANQGSEA. The CDR3 runs to 13 residues. CDR3 DNA sequence: TGCAGCGTTGAAGTCACACAGCAAGAGACCCAGTACTTC. Translating gives CSVEVTQQETQYF.

This sequence joins TRBV28 and TRBJ2-7; TRBD1 matches 10 bases. This CDR3 comprises 14 residues. V lost 2 bases, J lost 6 bases, and 4 bases stayed unmatched. Germline CDR1 reads MDHEN; CDR2 reads SYDVKM. In DNA, the CDR3 is TGTGCCAGCAGTTTAGGGACAGGGGATCGCGAGCAGTACTTC. This gives the protein CASSLGTGDREQYF.

This clone was counted between two and nine times. V gene TRBV29-1 combines with J gene TRBJ2-1; perhaps TRBD2 as D (5 bases). The germline CDR1 and CDR2 sequences are SQVTM and ANQGSEA. The CDR3 runs 14 residues. Trimming stripped 7 bases from V and 4 bases from J, with 17 bases between. The CDR3 reads CSASREGTYNEQFF. DNA of the CDR3: TGCAGCGCATCCCGGGAAGGAACATACAATGAGCAGTTCTTC.

This clone has a single count. CDR3 in DNA: TGTGCCTGGAGGAGGCTAGCGGGAGTCAATGAGCAGTTCTTC. Protein product: CAWRRLAGVNEQFF. The chain is built from TRBV30 and TRBJ2-1; the match to TRBD2 covers 10 bases. The V gene end was trimmed by 3 bases and the J gene end by 6 bases; junction bases not matched to a gene: 5. This CDR3 contains 14 residues. Germline CDR1 reads GTSNPN; CDR2 reads SVGIG (reference sequence).

Only a few counts were recorded for this clone. This chain uses TRBV28 with TRBJ2-7; maybe TRBD2 (6 bases). Deletions cut 5 bases from V and 3 bases from J, with 8 bases between. This CDR3 has 12 amino acids. Germline-derived CDR1 and CDR2 are MDHEN and SYDVKM. Here the CDR3 DNA reads TGTGCCAGCAGTGTAGCGGACTACGAGCAGTACTTC. Translated: CASSVADYEQYF.

V gene TRBV29-1 combines with J gene TRBJ1-5, with 8 bases that match TRBD1. The CDR3 runs 12 residues. CDR1 SQVTM and CDR2 ANQGSEA come from the germline V gene. Trimming at V came to 6 bases and at J to 5 bases, leaving 3 bases not matched to a gene. The CDR3 sequence: CSVSTGDQPQHF. CDR3 nucleotide sequence: TGCAGCGTCTCGACAGGGGATCAGCCCCAGCATTTT.

This clone was counted a few times. The chain couples TRBV27 to TRBJ2-3, with D hard to call. Germline values: CDR1 MNHEY, CDR2 SMNVEV (reference sequence). V dropped 6 bases and J dropped 2 bases, with 15 bases sitting between them. The CDR3 totals 15 residues. CDR3 DNA: TGTGCCAGCAGGTCGGGTACAGTCTCCACAGATACGCAGTATTTT. Residues: CASRSGTVSTDTQYF.

This clone is a singleton in its sample. The rearrangement links TRBV5-1 to TRBJ1-1; 7 bases match TRBD1. The CDR3 sequence is 14 residues long. V shed 4 bases, J shed 0 bases, and the junction held 3 bases outside the gene matches. CDR1 and CDR2 from the germline V gene are SGHRS and YFSETQ. The CDR3, as DNA: TGCGCCAGCAGCGGGGACAGCCTGAACACTGAAGCTTTCTTT. It translates to CASSGDSLNTEAFF.